These 30 T cell receptor beta chains came from one sample sequenced in a study of shared clonotypes between healthy human individuals. Sequenced by immunoSEQ multiplex PCR; TCRdb stores in-frame clones only, minus some. The sample has a few million clones, roughly 93% seen once; the top ten hold about 0.41%. The specimen sequenced was naive CD4+ T cells from PBMCs. Subset of the sample: CD45RA+ positively selected. The receptors come from a man between 18 and 29 years old in good health. Some clones in this sample may be carry-over from other donors' samples.

The chain's CDR3 is CASSVDSGVNEQYF. Here the CDR3 DNA reads TGTGCCAGCAGCGTAGACTCAGGGGTCAACGAGCAGTACTTC. The V call is TRBV9, the J call TRBJ2-7, with a weak D call TRBD1 (6 bases). Germline V gene data show CDR1 as SGDLS and CDR2 as YYNGEE. V was trimmed by 0 bases and J by 5 bases, leaving 12 bases between them. There are 14 residues in the CDR3.

V and J are TRBV5-1 and TRBJ1-5, with TRBD1 matching over 8 bases. The germline CDR1 and CDR2 sequences are SGHRS and YFSETQ. V was pared by 4 bases and J by 1 base, with 13 bases of the junction left unmatched. The CDR3 runs 18 residues. The DNA for the CDR3 is TGCGCCAGCAGCACGGACAGGGTCGGCCGGGGGAGCAATCAGCCCCAGCATTTT. It encodes CASSTDRVGRGSNQPQHF. The variable domain in full, with the rest retrieved from reference TRBV5-1 and TRBJ1-5, is KAGVTQTPRYLIKTRGQQVTLSCSPISGHRSVSWYQQTPGQGLQFLFEYFSETQRNKGNFPGRFSGRQFSNSRSEMNVSTLELGDSALYLCASSTDRVGRGSNQPQHFGDGTRLSIL.

The J gene is TRBJ2-6, the V gene TRBV6-6; D might be TRBD2 (6 bases). The V gene lost 2 bases and the J gene lost 2 bases, with 10 bases spanning the gap. In germline, CDR1 is MNHNY, CDR2 SVGAGI (reference sequence). This CDR3 has 16 residues. The DNA for the CDR3 is TGTGCCAGCAGTTACGCCGGGGGTACTGGGGCCAACGTCCTGACTTTC. Residues: CASSYAGGTGANVLTF.

A word on this clone: The same CDR3 can be traced to other DNA sequences in this sample. The chain couples TRBV30 to TRBJ1-1; no firm D call. Deletions cut 0 bases from V and 2 bases from J, with 7 bases between. Looked up from germline, CDR1 is GTSNPN and CDR2 is SVGIG (reference sequence). The CDR3 runs to 13 residues. The CDR3 DNA reads TGTGCCTGGAGTGTGGGCAGAAACACTGAAGCTTTCTTT. Its protein is CAWSVGRNTEAFF.

This chain connects TRBV5-5 to TRBJ2-1; 7 nucleotides agree with TRBD2. Trimming removed 6 bases from V and 8 bases from J; junction bases left unmatched: 17. CDR3 length: 16 residues. Germline CDR1 and CDR2: SGHKS and YYEKEE (reference sequence). CDR3 sequence reads: CASTPPAGGRGYEQFF. The CDR3 coding sequence is TGTGCCAGCACCCCCCCCGCTGGCGGGAGAGGCTATGAGCAGTTCTTC.

The genes are TRBV21-1 and TRBJ2-7; the table's D call of TRBD2 was not tested on the DNA. TRBV21-1 is a known pseudogene. This CDR3 is 15 amino acids long. This CDR3 reads CASSPRGGRALGQYF. The CDR3 DNA follows: TGTGCCAGCAGCCCCCGAGGCGGGAGGGCCCTTGGGCAGTACTTC.

The chain employs TRBV11-3 and TRBJ1-1, with a possible D match to TRBD1 (5 bases). In germline, CDR1 is SGHNT, CDR2 YENEEA. The CDR3 spans 13 residues. The germline V and J ends were trimmed by 0 bases and 6 bases, with 8 bases remaining between them. The CDR3 DNA reads as TGTGCCAGCAGCTTAGAAGGGGATTCTGAAGCTTTCTTT. It yields the protein CASSLEGDSEAFF.

This clone has just one count. The rearrangement joins TRBV4-3 to TRBJ2-7; TRBD2 matches 11 bases. The CDR3 runs to 16 residues. Losses at the gene ends were 0 bases for V and 3 bases for J; bases not matched to a gene: 4. Germline CDR1 and CDR2: LGHNA and YSLEER. The CDR3 protein is CASSQDLTSGSYEQYF. In DNA, the CDR3 is TGCGCCAGCAGCCAAGATCTTACTAGCGGGAGCTACGAGCAGTACTTC.

The V call is TRBV30, the J call TRBJ1-5, with D perhaps matching TRBD1 (5 bases). Germline V gene sequence: CDR1 GTSNPN, CDR2 SVGIG (reference sequence). This CDR3 comprises 13 residues. V was clipped by 2 bases and J by 8 bases, with 13 bases between them. CDR3 in DNA: TGTGCCTGGAGTATGGAGGGACTAAAGCCCCAGCATTTT. Amino acid sequence: CAWSMEGLKPQHF.

The gene calls are TRBV18 and TRBJ2-6; D remains ambiguous. Trimming left V 3 bases short and J 0 bases short, with 3 bases between. Germline V gene lookup returns CDR1 KGHSH and CDR2 LQKENI. CDR3 length equals 14 residues. CDR3 loop: CASSPTSGANVLTF. CDR3 bases: TGTGCCAGCTCACCCACCTCTGGGGCCAACGTCCTGACTTTC. The variable domain in full, completed from reference TRBV18 and TRBJ2-6, reads NAGVMQNPRHLVRRRGQEARLRCSPMKGHSHVYWYRQLPEEGLKFMVYLQKENIIDESGMPKERFSAEFPKEGPSILRIQQVVRGDSAAYFCASSPTSGANVLTFGAGSRLTVL.

As regards this clone: Distinct nucleotide sequences in the sample also encode this CDR3. The rearrangement joins TRBV9 to TRBJ1-3; possible D gene TRBD1, 5 bases. Trimming left V 0 bases short and J 4 bases short, with 14 bases between. From germline, CDR1 is SGDLS and CDR2 YYNGEE. The CDR3 length is 16 residues. Here the CDR3 reads CASSVAPQGSGNTIYF. The CDR3 nucleotides are TGTGCCAGCAGCGTAGCTCCCCAGGGCTCCGGAAACACCATATATTTT.

The chain is built from TRBV19 and TRBJ2-5; D may be TRBD1 (6 bases). The CDR3 has 18 amino acids. CDR1 LNHDA and CDR2 SQIVND come from the germline V gene (reference sequence). V lost 5 bases to trimming and J lost 2 bases, with 24 bases between them. The CDR3 is CASSGSTGRRKLQETQYF. CDR3 nucleotide sequence: TGTGCCAGTAGTGGGTCGACAGGACGCCGAAAATTGCAAGAGACCCAGTACTTC.

V usage is TRBV9 and J usage is TRBJ1-3; D is uncertain. The CDR3 has 18 amino acids. CDR1 and CDR2 (germline): SGDLS, YYNGEE. Trimming stripped 4 bases from V and 2 bases from J, with 22 bases between. The DNA of the CDR3 is TGTGCCAGCAGCCCTTTAGACTTCCAGTTCGGAACTGGAAACACCATATATTTT. Amino acids: CASSPLDFQFGTGNTIYF.

Points on this clone: Other DNA variants within this sample encode the same CDR3. The chain is built from TRBV7-3 and TRBJ2-1; 8 bases align to TRBD2. V lost 5 bases, J lost 4 bases, and 7 bases stayed unmatched. Germline-derived CDR1 and CDR2 are SGHTA and FQGTGA. The CDR3 covers 15 residues. In nucleotides, the CDR3 is TGTGCCAGCAGCCTATTAGCGGGATCTTACAATGAGCAGTTCTTC. It encodes CASSLLAGSYNEQFF.

The V gene is TRBV11-2, the J gene TRBJ2-7, with D possibly being TRBD1 or TRBD2 (6 bases each). Per germline, CDR1 SGHAT and CDR2 FQNNGV. The CDR3 sequence is 15 residues long. Trimming removed 6 bases from V and 3 bases from J, with 18 bases in between. The CDR3 loop reads CASRSFRGLGYEQYF. CDR3 nucleotides: TGTGCCAGCAGGAGTTTCCGGGGGCTTGGCTACGAGCAGTACTTC. Full variable domain (missing parts from reference TRBV11-2 and TRBJ2-7): EAGVAQSPRYKIIEKRQSVAFWCNPISGHATLYWYQQILGQGPKLLIQFQNNGVVDDSQLPKDRFSAERLKGVDSTLKIQPAKLEDSAVYLCASRSFRGLGYEQYFGPGTRLTVT.

This chain uses TRBV6-1 with TRBJ2-2; D is uncertain. This CDR3 comprises 15 residues. V was shortened by 7 bases and J by 8 bases, with 20 bases between the two germline ends. Germline values: CDR1 MNHNS, CDR2 SASEGT. CDR3 bases: TGTGCCAGCACCAGGCAGGTCATGCAGGTGGGGGAGCTGTTTTTT. Its translation: CASTRQVMQVGELFF.

In its sample, this clone was seen once. At one end, the junction sequence differs from germline, possibly due to a read error. The rearrangement joins TRBV18 to TRBJ1-4, with TRBD1 identical over 8 bases. This CDR3 region has 12 residues. Germline CDR1 and CDR2: KGHSH and LQKENI. CDR3 DNA: TGTGCCAGCTCACCCCAGGGACAGGCCATTTCTTTT. Protein product: CASSPQGQAISF. The full variable domain, rest sourced from reference TRBV18 and TRBJ1-4, is NAGVMQNPRHLVRRRGQEARLRCSPMKGHSHVYWYRQLPEEGLKFMVYLQKENIIDESGMPKERFSAEFPKEGPSILRIQQVVRGDSAAYFCASSPQGQAISFGSGTQLSVL.

The gene calls are TRBV28 and TRBJ1-2; D is uncertain. In germline, CDR1 is MDHEN, CDR2 SYDVKM. The CDR3 sequence is 17 residues long. Deletions cut 11 bases from V and 5 bases from J, with 30 bases between. In nucleotides, the CDR3 is TGTGCCTCGAGTTCCGGCGCGGAGGGCATAAGTTCTTATGGCTACACCTTC. Its translation: CASSSGAEGISSYGYTF.

The chain links TRBV7-9 to TRBJ2-1; perhaps TRBD2 as D (5 bases). V shed 5 bases and J shed 0 bases, with 11 bases lying between them. Germline V gene data show CDR1 as SEHNR and CDR2 as FQNEAQ (reference sequence). This CDR3 is 15 amino acids long. CDR3 sequence (DNA): TGTGCCAGCAGCCCCTGGGAGAGCTCCTACAATGAGCAGTTCTTC. This sequence encodes CASSPWESSYNEQFF.

This clone was recorded once. This rearrangement joins TRBV4-2 to TRBJ2-7; 7 bases fit TRBD2. The trim removed 1 base at V and 6 bases at J, leaving 12 bases unmatched. CDR1 and CDR2 from the germline V gene are LGHNA and YNFKEQ. The CDR3 has 16 residues. CDR3: CASSQVVTGGSGEQYF. Written as DNA, the CDR3 is TGTGCCAGCAGCCAAGTCGTGACGGGAGGTTCGGGCGAGCAGTACTTC.

V is TRBV5-6 and J is TRBJ1-2; no clear D. The CDR3 spans 17 residues. Germline V gives CDR1 SGHDT, CDR2 YYEEEE. V was shortened by 0 bases and J by 2 bases, with 17 bases between the two germline ends. CDR3 in amino acids: CASSLVGPGQINYGYTF. CDR3 bases: TGTGCCAGCAGCTTGGTAGGGCCCGGCCAGATCAACTATGGCTACACCTTC.

The chain employs TRBV28 and TRBJ1-1, with a possible D match to TRBD1 (5 bases). Germline values: CDR1 MDHEN, CDR2 SYDVKM. Trimming left V 1 base short and J 1 base short, with 19 bases between. The length of the CDR3 is 18 residues. DNA for the CDR3: TGTGCCAGCAGTTTATTCACGATTCTCCGCAGGGAGAACACTGAAGCTTTCTTT. Its protein product is CASSLFTILRRENTEAFF.

This clone was observed a single time. The rearrangement joins TRBV5-1 to TRBJ2-5, with 7 bases fitting TRBD1. The CDR3 runs 15 residues. CDR1 is SGHRS, CDR2 YFSETQ, per germline. Trimming took 4 bases from V and 1 from J; bases not matched to a gene: 7. Here the CDR3 reads CASSIFGTAQETQYF. Here the CDR3 DNA reads TGCGCCAGCAGCATCTTTGGGACAGCCCAAGAGACCCAGTACTTC. The complete variable domain, with remaining parts taken from reference TRBV5-1 and TRBJ2-5, reads KAGVTQTPRYLIKTRGQQVTLSCSPISGHRSVSWYQQTPGQGLQFLFEYFSETQRNKGNFPGRFSGRQFSNSRSEMNVSTLELGDSALYLCASSIFGTAQETQYFGPGTRLLVL.

The chain employs TRBV19 and TRBJ1-5, with 7 bases that match TRBD1. CDR1 is LNHDA and CDR2 is SQIVND in the germline V gene (reference sequence). The trim removed 5 bases at V and 3 bases at J, leaving 10 bases unmatched. The CDR3 contains 16 residues. DNA of the CDR3: TGTGCCAGTAGTCCAACTACCGGGACAGTCAATCAGCCCCAGCATTTT. Encoded protein: CASSPTTGTVNQPQHF. Supplemented by reference TRBV19 and TRBJ1-5, the full variable domain reads DGGITQSPKYLFRKEGQNVTLSCEQNLNHDAMYWYRQDPGQGLRLIYYSQIVNDFQKGDIAEGYSVSREKKESFPLTVTSAQKNPTAFYLCASSPTTGTVNQPQHFGDGTRLSIL.

CDR3 bases: TGTGCCACCAGCAGGGTTTGGACTAGCGACACCGGGGAGCTGTTTTTT. Translating gives CATSRVWTSDTGELFF. This chain links TRBV15 with TRBJ2-2, with 9 bases identical to TRBD2. The CDR3 sequence is 16 residues long. V shed 3 bases and J 3 bases; nucleotides not matched to a gene: 5. Germline values: CDR1 LNHNV, CDR2 YYDKDF (reference sequence).

The rearrangement links TRBV7-8 to TRBJ2-3, with 10 bases matching TRBD2. The junction had 9 bases not matched to a gene; V was cut back by 3 bases and J by 0 bases. Germline assignment: CDR1 SGHVS and CDR2 FQNEAQ. CDR3 length: 18 residues. The CDR3 loop reads CASSLLVPTSGSTDTQYF. Written as DNA, the CDR3 is TGTGCCAGCAGCTTGTTGGTACCGACTAGCGGGAGCACAGATACGCAGTATTTT.

This chain connects TRBV11-3 to TRBJ2-7; D assignment may be TRBD1 or TRBD2 (5 bases each). This CDR3 region has 13 residues. V lost 5 bases and J lost 3, with 11 bases in between. Germline-derived CDR1 and CDR2 are SGHNT and YENEEA. The CDR3 here is CASSVRDGYEQYF. The CDR3 bases are TGTGCCAGCAGCGTACGGGACGGCTACGAGCAGTACTTC.

The rearrangement joins TRBV29-1 to TRBJ2-1, with a possible D match to TRBD2 (6 bases). Germline V gives CDR1 SQVTM, CDR2 ANQGSEA. The CDR3 sequence is 14 residues long. The CDR3 reads CSPLSGSSYNEQFF. CDR3 nucleotides: TGCAGTCCTCTTAGCGGAAGCTCCTACAATGAGCAGTTCTTC.

This clone was found a few times. This chain joins TRBV6-5 and TRBJ1-2; no clear D gene. The CDR3 consists of 13 residues. V gave up 6 bases and J gave up 8 bases, with 16 bases separating them. Germline V gene data show CDR1 as MNHEY and CDR2 as SVGAGI. CDR3 DNA: TGTGCCAGCAGAACGGACGCACTTAGCGGCTACACCTTC. Amino acids: CASRTDALSGYTF.

This clone was seen a handful of times. This same CDR3 is encoded by further DNA sequences in the sample. The chain carries TRBV18 and TRBJ2-2; D possibly corresponds to TRBD2 (5 bases). The germline V gene has CDR1 KGHSH and CDR2 LQKENI. The CDR3 length is 14 residues. V lost 3 bases to trimming and J lost 3 bases, with 8 bases between them. The CDR3, as DNA: TGTGCCAGCTCACCCCCCGGGGACACCGGGGAGCTGTTTTTT. It translates to CASSPPGDTGELFF.